This T cell receptor (beta chain) was observed in a study of T cell responses to AZD1222 COVID-19 vaccine. To note about this clone: The sample has other DNA sequences that encode this CDR3 too.

Clones were read by immunoSEQ multiplex PCR, and TCRdb kept only the in-frame ones, dropping some. The sample lists around 130,000 clones; over 90% were seen once. This receptor was obtained from an adult in good health. Specimen: peripheral blood, collected on day 0 of AZD1222 vaccination.

CDR3 coding DNA: TGTGCCAGCAGCGTAGGACAGGGAGCGTACGAGCAGTACTTC. Its protein is CASSVGQGAYEQYF. V is TRBV9 and J is TRBJ2-7; 7 nucleotides agree with TRBD1. V shed 0 bases and J 4 bases; nucleotides not matched to a gene: 4. Germline V gives CDR1 SGDLS, CDR2 YYNGEE. This CDR3 contains 14 residues.